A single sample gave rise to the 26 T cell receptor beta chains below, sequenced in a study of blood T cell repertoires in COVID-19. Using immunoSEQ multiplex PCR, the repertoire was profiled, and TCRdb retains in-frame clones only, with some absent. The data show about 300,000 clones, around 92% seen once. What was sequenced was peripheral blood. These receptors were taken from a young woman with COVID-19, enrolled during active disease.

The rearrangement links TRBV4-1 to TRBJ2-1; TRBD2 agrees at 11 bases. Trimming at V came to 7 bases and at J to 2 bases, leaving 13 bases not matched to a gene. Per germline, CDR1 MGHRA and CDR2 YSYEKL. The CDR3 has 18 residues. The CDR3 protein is CASTRLPGLADPYNEQFF. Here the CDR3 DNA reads TGCGCCAGCACTCGCTTACCGGGACTAGCGGACCCCTACAATGAGCAGTTCTTC.

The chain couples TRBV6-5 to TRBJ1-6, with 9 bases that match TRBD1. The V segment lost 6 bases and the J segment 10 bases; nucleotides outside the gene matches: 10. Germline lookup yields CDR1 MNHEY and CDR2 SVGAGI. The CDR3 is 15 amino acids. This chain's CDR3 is CASSLGGQGRSPLHF. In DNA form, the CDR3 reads TGTGCCAGCAGCCTGGGGGGACAGGGACGCTCACCCCTCCACTTT.

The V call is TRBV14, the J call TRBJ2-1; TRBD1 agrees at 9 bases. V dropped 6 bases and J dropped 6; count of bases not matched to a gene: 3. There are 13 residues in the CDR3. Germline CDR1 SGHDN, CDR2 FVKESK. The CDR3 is CASRGTGTNEQFF. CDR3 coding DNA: TGTGCCAGCAGAGGGACAGGGACCAATGAGCAGTTCTTC. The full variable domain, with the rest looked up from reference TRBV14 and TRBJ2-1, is EAGVTQFPSHSVIEKGQTVTLRCDPISGHDNLYWYRRVMGKEIKFLLHFVKESKQDESGMPNNRFLAERTGGTYSTLKVQPAELEDSGVYFCASRGTGTNEQFFGPGTRLTVL.

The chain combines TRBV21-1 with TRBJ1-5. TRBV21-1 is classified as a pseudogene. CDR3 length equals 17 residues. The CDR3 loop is CASSKEGREVGEQPQHF. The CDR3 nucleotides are TGTGCCAGCAGCAAAGAGGGCAGGGAGGTTGGAGAACAGCCCCAGCATTTT.

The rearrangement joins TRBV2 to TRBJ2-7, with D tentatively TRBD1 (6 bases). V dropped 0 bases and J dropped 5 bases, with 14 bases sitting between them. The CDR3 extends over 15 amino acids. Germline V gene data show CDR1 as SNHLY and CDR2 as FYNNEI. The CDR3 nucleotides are TGTGCCAGCAGTGAAGCCCGGGACACCAGAAACGAGCAGTACTTC. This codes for CASSEARDTRNEQYF.

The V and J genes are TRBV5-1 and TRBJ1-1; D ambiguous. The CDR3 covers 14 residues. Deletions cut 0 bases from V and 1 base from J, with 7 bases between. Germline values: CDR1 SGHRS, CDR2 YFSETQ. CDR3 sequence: CASSLAEENTEAFF. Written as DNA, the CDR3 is TGCGCCAGCAGCTTGGCCGAGGAGAACACTGAAGCTTTCTTT.

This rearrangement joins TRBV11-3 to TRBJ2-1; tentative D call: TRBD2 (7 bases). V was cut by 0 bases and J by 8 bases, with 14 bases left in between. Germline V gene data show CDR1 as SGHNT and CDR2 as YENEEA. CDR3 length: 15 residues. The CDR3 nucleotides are TGTGCCAGCAGCTTAGAGGGAGGGGGGTATGATGAGCAGTTCTTC. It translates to CASSLEGGGYDEQFF.

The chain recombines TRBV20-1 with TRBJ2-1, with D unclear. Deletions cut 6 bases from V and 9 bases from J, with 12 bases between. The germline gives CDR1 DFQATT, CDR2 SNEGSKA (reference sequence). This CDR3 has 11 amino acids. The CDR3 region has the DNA TGCAGTGCATTGGTTTTCAGTGAGCAGTTCTTC. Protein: CSALVFSEQFF.

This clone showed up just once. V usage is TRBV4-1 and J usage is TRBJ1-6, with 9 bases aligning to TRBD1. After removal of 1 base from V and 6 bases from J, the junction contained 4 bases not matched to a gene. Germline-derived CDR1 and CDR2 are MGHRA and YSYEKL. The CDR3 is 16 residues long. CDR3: CASSQAPTGGNSPLHF. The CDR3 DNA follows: TGCGCCAGCAGCCAAGCTCCGACAGGGGGTAATTCACCCCTCCACTTT.

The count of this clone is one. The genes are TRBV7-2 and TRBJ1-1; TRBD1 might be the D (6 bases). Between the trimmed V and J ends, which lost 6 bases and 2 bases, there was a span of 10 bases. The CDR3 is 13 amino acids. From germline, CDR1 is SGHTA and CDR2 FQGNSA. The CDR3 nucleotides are TGTGCCAGCAGACAAGGGGGAAACACTGAAGCTTTCTTT. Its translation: CASRQGGNTEAFF.

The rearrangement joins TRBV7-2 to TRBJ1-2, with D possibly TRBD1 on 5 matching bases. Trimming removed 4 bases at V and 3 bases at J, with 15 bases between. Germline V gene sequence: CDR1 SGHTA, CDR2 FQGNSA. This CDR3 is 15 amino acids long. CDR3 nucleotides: TGTGCCAGCAGCTCCAGTGGGGCAGTGGACTATGGCTACACCTTC. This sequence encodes CASSSSGAVDYGYTF.

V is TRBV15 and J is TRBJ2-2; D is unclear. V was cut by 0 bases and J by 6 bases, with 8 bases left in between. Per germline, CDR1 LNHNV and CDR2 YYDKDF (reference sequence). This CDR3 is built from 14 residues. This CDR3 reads CATSRDIRAGELFF. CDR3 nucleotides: TGTGCCACCAGCAGAGACATTCGAGCCGGGGAGCTGTTTTTT.

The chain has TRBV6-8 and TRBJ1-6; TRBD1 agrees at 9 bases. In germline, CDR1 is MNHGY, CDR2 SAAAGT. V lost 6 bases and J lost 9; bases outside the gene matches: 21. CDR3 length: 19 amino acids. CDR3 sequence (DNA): TGTGCCAGCAGCCAAACCGGGACAGGGACGACCTGGGGAACTTCACCCCTCCACTTT. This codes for CASSQTGTGTTWGTSPLHF.

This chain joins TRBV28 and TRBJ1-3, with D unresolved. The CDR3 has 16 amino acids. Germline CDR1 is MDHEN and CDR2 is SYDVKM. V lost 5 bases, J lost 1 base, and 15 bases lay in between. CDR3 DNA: TGTGCCAGCAGTGTAGGACGGGGATGGTCTGGAAACACCATATATTTT. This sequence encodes CASSVGRGWSGNTIYF.

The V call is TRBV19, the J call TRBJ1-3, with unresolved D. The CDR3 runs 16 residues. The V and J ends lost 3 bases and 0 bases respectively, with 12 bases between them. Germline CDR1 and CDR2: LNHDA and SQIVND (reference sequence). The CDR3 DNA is TGTGCCAGTAGTATTCTCAGGCGAAGCTCTGGAAACACCATATATTTT. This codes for CASSILRRSSGNTIYF.

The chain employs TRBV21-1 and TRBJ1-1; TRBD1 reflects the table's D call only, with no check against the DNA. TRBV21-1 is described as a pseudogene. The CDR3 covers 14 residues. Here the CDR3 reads CASSTGQANTEAFF. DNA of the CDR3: TGTGCCAGCAGCACGGGACAGGCGAACACTGAAGCTTTCTTT.

CDR3 DNA sequence: TGTGCCAGAAGCTTGGTGGCGGGGGGGCCGTCACAGTTCTTC. Residues: CARSLVAGGPSQFF. V and J are TRBV5-3 and TRBJ2-1; the match to TRBD2 covers 9 bases. TRBV5-3 is marked as an open reading frame, function uncertain. Germline trimming cut 0 bases from V and 13 bases from J; bases unmatched to any gene: 8. This CDR3 is 14 amino acids long.

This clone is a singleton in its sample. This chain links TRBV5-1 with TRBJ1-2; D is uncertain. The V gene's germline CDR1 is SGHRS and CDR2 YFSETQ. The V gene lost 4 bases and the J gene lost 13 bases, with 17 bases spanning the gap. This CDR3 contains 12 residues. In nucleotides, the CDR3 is TGCGCCAGCAGCAACCAGAACAGCCTACGCACCTTC. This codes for CASSNQNSLRTF.

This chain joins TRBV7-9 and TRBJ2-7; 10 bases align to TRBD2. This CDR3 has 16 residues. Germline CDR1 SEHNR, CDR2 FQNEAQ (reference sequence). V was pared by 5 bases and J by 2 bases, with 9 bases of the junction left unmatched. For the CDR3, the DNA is TGTGCCAGCAGCCCCATAGCGGGGGGTCCCCCCTACGAGCAGTACTTC. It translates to CASSPIAGGPPYEQYF.

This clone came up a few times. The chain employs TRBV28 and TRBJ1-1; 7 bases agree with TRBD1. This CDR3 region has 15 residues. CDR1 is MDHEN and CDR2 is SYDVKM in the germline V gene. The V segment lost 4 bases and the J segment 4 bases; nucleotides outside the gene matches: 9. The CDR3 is CASSYHWTGSTEAFF. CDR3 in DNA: TGTGCCAGCAGTTACCATTGGACAGGCAGCACTGAAGCTTTCTTT.

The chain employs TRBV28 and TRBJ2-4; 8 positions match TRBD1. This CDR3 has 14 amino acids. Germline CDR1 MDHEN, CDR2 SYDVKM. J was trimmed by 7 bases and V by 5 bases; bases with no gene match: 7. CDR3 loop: CASSPGQGGNIQYF. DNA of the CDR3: TGTGCCAGCAGTCCTGGACAGGGAGGCAACATTCAGTACTTC.

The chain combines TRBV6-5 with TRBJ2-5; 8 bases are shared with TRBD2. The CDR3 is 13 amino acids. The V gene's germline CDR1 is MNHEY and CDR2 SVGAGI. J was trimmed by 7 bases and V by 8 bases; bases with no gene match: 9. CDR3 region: CASQTGGPGTQYF. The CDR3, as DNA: TGTGCCAGCCAAACGGGGGGGCCCGGGACCCAGTACTTC.

CDR3 sequence: CASRAQGLYNEKLFF. CDR3 nucleotides: TGTGCCAGCAGGGCCCAGGGTTTGTATAATGAAAAACTGTTTTTT. J is TRBJ1-4 and V is TRBV27; D possibly corresponds to TRBD1 (5 bases). This CDR3 spans 15 amino acids. V was cut by 6 bases and J by 4 bases, with 15 bases left in between. Germline CDR1 MNHEY, CDR2 SMNVEV (reference sequence). Full variable domain (outside the CDR3, taken from reference TRBV27 and TRBJ1-4): EAQVTQNPRYLITVTGKKLTVTCSQNMNHEYMSWYRQDPGLGLRQIYYSMNVEVTDKGDVPEGYKVSRKEKRNFPLILESPSPNQTSLYFCASRAQGLYNEKLFFGSGTQLSVL.

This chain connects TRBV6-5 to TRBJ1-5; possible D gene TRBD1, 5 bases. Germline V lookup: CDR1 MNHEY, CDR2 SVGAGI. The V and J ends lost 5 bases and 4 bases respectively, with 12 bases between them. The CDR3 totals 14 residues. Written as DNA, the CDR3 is TGTGCCAGCAGTCGGGACTACCGGAATCAGCCCCAGCATTTT. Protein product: CASSRDYRNQPQHF.

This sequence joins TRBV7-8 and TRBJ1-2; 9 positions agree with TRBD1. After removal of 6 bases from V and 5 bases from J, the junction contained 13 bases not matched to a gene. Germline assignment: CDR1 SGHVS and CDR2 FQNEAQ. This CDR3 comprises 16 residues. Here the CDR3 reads CASRYQPGQGGYGYTF. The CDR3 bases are TGTGCCAGCAGATACCAACCGGGACAGGGAGGTTATGGCTACACCTTC.

The chain's CDR3 is CSGGLSNEKLFF. DNA for the CDR3: TGCAGCGGCGGACTGTCAAATGAAAAACTGTTTTTT. The chain carries TRBV29-1 and TRBJ1-4, with D hard to call. The CDR3 length is 12 residues. V lost 7 bases, J lost 5 bases, and 11 bases lay in between. Germline values: CDR1 SQVTM, CDR2 ANQGSEA.